This is a list of T cell receptor beta chains from one sample in a study of blood T cell repertoires in COVID-19. The assay was immunoSEQ multiplex PCR, and TCRdb's table has in-frame clones only and misses some. Of under 200,000 clones listed, roughly four fifths are singletons. Sequenced sample: peripheral blood. The receptors stem from a woman younger than 45 with acute or convalescent COVID-19. CDR3s include the opening cysteine and the closing phenylalanine or tryptophan. Fields, in order: CDR3 DNA, CDR3 protein, D gene, J gene, clone size, V gene. D genes are given only for firm matches. Rows give clone size only sometimes, using once, few, many, or a class for an expanded clone.

cdr3_nt: TGTGCCAGCAGCTTACAAGGGGGAAGGAACACTGAAGCTTTCTTT; cdr3_aa: CASSLQGGRNTEAFF; d_call: -; j_call: TRBJ1-1; clone_size: -; v_call: TRBV5-6
cdr3_nt: TGTGCCAGCAGCTTAGGCAACAGGGGTAGAGAGCAGTTCTTC; cdr3_aa: CASSLGNRGREQFF; d_call: TRBD1; j_call: TRBJ2-1; clone_size: few; v_call: TRBV11-2
cdr3_nt: TGCGCCAGCAGCCCGAGGGGAGGGGAGACCCAGTACTTC; cdr3_aa: CASSPRGGETQYF; d_call: TRBD2; j_call: TRBJ2-5; clone_size: -; v_call: TRBV5-1
cdr3_nt: TGTGCCAGCAGGGAGGGATCCGGGGAGCTGTTTTTT; cdr3_aa: CASREGSGELFF; d_call: -; j_call: TRBJ2-2; clone_size: -; v_call: TRBV28
cdr3_nt: TGTGCCAGCAGCTTAAAACAGGGGTTGGGCGAGCAGTACTTC; cdr3_aa: CASSLKQGLGEQYF; d_call: TRBD1; j_call: TRBJ2-7; clone_size: -; v_call: TRBV7-2
cdr3_nt: TGTGCCAGCAGCCAAATATTTAGCGGGCCGTACAATGAGCAGTTCTTC; cdr3_aa: CASSQIFSGPYNEQFF; d_call: TRBD2; j_call: TRBJ2-1; clone_size: -; v_call: TRBV14
cdr3_nt: TGTGCCAGCAGCTCAGGGTGGTATAGCAATCAGCCCCAGCATTTT; cdr3_aa: CASSSGWYSNQPQHF; d_call: -; j_call: TRBJ1-5; clone_size: -; v_call: TRBV7-2
cdr3_nt: TGTGCTAGTGGTACCCCGGGGGGTGGCTACACCTTC; cdr3_aa: CASGTPGGGYTF; d_call: -; j_call: TRBJ1-2; clone_size: -; v_call: TRBV12-5
cdr3_nt: TGTGCCACCAGCAGAGATCTTGGACAGATGAACACTGAAGCTTTCTTT; cdr3_aa: CATSRDLGQMNTEAFF; d_call: -; j_call: TRBJ1-1; clone_size: -; v_call: TRBV15
cdr3_nt: TGTGCCAGCAGCTTAGAGGGCGGGGGGAACTCCTACAATGAGCAGTTCTTC; cdr3_aa: CASSLEGGGNSYNEQFF; d_call: TRBD2; j_call: TRBJ2-1; clone_size: -; v_call: TRBV7-2
cdr3_nt: TGTGCCAGCAAAACTAGCGGGAGGTTTGATGAGCAGTTCTTC; cdr3_aa: CASKTSGRFDEQFF; d_call: TRBD2; j_call: TRBJ2-1; clone_size: -; v_call: TRBV7-2
cdr3_nt: TGTGCCAGCTCACCCATGACAGGGTTTGGTTCACCCCTCCACTTT; cdr3_aa: CASSPMTGFGSPLHF; d_call: TRBD1; j_call: TRBJ1-6; clone_size: few; v_call: TRBV18
cdr3_nt: TGTGCCAGCAGTGAAGCCCCCGGCGGGTATGGCTACACCTTC; cdr3_aa: CASSEAPGGYGYTF; d_call: -; j_call: TRBJ1-2; clone_size: few; v_call: TRBV6-1
cdr3_nt: TGTGCCAGCAGTTTCGGGACAGGGGACCGCGGGCAGTACTTC; cdr3_aa: CASSFGTGDRGQYF; d_call: TRBD1; j_call: TRBJ2-7; clone_size: once; v_call: TRBV27
cdr3_nt: TGCAGCGTTGTGAGGTCCCACTATGGCTACACCTTC; cdr3_aa: CSVVRSHYGYTF; d_call: -; j_call: TRBJ1-2; clone_size: -; v_call: TRBV29-1
cdr3_nt: TGTGCCAGCAGTTACTCGACAGGGGAGACCCAGTACTTC; cdr3_aa: CASSYSTGETQYF; d_call: TRBD1; j_call: TRBJ2-5; clone_size: -; v_call: TRBV6-5